Below, one T cell receptor beta chain is given with its context. No antigen is known for it. Germline CDR1 and CDR2: DFQATT and SNEGSKA (reference sequence). Trimming left V 2 bases short and J 3 bases short, with 11 bases between. The CDR3 spans 14 residues. Study results and caveats: The TCR gene usage of tumor memory CD4+ T cells clustered together with blood and lymph node memory CD4+ cells and with lymph node naive CD4+ cells.

After constant-region reverse-primer amplification, full-length variable regions underwent semi-nested PCR with Nested Universal Primer A. TCRdb passed the 5' RACE reads through MiXCR, listing each CDR3 protein once. Found here are 6,500 to 8,500 distinct CDR3 sequences, 40% of them singletons; the top ten hold 4% to 5%. This chain connects TRBV20-1 to TRBJ2-1; the D gene is possibly TRBD2 (6 bases). The sequenced sample was memory CD4+ T cells sorted from blood. Subset specified: memory CD4+ T cells, CD4+CD45RO+CD25-. This TCR derives from a female donor with breast cancer. The CDR3 region has the DNA TGCAGTGCTAGATCTTGGCGGGACTACAATGAGCAGTTCTTC. Its protein is CSARSWRDYNEQFF.